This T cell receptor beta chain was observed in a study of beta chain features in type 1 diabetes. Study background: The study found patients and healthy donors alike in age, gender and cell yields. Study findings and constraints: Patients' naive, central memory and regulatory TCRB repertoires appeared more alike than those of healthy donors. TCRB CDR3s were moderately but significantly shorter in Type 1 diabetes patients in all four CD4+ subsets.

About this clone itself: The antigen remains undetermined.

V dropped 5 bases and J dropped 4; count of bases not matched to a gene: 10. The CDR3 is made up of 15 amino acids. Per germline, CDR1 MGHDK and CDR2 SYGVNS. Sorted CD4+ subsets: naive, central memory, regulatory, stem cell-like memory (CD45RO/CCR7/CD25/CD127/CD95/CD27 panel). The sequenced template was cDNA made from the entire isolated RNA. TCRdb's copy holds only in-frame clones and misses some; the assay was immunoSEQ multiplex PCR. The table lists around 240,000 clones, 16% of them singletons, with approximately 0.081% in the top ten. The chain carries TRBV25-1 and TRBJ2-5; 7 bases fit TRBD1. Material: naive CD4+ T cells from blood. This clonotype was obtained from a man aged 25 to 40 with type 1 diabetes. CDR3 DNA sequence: TGTGCCAGCAGTACGCACAGGGGACCGGGAGAGACCCAGTACTTC. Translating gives CASSTHRGPGETQYF.